Listed below are T cell receptor beta chains from one sample, sequenced in a study of blood T cell repertoires in COVID-19. Profiling relied on immunoSEQ multiplex PCR, and the TCRdb table lists in-frame clones only, not all of them. Of about 210,000 clones listed, about 92% are singletons. Sequenced input: peripheral blood. The origin of the receptors is a man aged 30-40 years with acute or convalescent COVID-19. Both conserved end residues are part of each CDR3. The D gene is left open where the match is weak. Size is omitted from some rows. Given values are once, few, many or a class for expanded clones.

v_gene	j_gene	d_gene	abundance	CDR3nt	CDR3aa
TRBV7-8	TRBJ1-2	.	once	TGTGCCAGCAGCAGAACGCCCGGGACTCCTACTAACTATGGCTACACCTTC	CASSRTPGTPTNYGYTF
TRBV7-3	TRBJ1-6	.	few	TGTGCCAGCAGCGCAGGGGTTAATTCACCCCTCCACTTT	CASSAGVNSPLHF
TRBV19	TRBJ2-2	.	.	TGTGCCAGTAGTACCCCTCCCGGGGAGCTGTTTTTT	CASSTPPGELFF
TRBV6-5	TRBJ1-5	.	.	TGTGCCAGCAACCCCGGGGGGGGCAGCAATCAGCCCCAGCATTTT	CASNPGGGSNQPQHF
TRBV5-1	TRBJ2-3	TRBD2	.	TGCGCCAGCAGCCCCGCTAGGTCCGGGACTAGCGTTCGGAGCACAGATACGCAGTATTTT	CASSPARSGTSVRSTDTQYF
TRBV18	TRBJ2-1	.	.	TGTGCCAGCTCGGTCCGGCGAGGGGGGGATGAGCAGTTCTTC	CASSVRRGGDEQFF
TRBV10-3	TRBJ1-6	TRBD1	.	TGTGCCATCAGACGCGGACAGGGGGACAATTCACCCCTCCACTTT	CAIRRGQGDNSPLHF
TRBV2	TRBJ2-5	.	once	TGTGCCAGCAGTGAACCCTGGACAGAAGAGACCCAGTACTTC	CASSEPWTEETQYF
TRBV5-1	TRBJ1-2	TRBD1	.	TGCGCCAGCAGCTTAGTTGGGGCAGGGGGCGCAGGCGGCTACACCTTC	CASSLVGAGGAGGYTF
TRBV19	TRBJ2-3	TRBD2	.	TGTGCCAGTACTAGCGGGAACACAGATACGCAGTATTTT	CASTSGNTDTQYF